The clone carrying this TCR beta chain has only one observation. Its target is unknown. V lost 5 bases, J lost 4 bases, and 11 bases stayed unmatched. CDR3 length: 15 residues. CDR1 and CDR2 from the germline V gene are SGHRS and YFSETQ. The entry originates in a study of shared clonotypes between healthy human individuals. Study as a whole: Three plates each covered CD4 naive and memory; CD8 naive two, CD8 memory one.

Study-wide results and limits: Larger richness was generally estimated for naive than memory subsets.

Naive-designated CD8 cells lacked CD45RO, were positively enriched for CCR7, and omitted terminally differentiated effector memory CD45RA+ cells. Assay execution took place at the deep level. The table came from immunoSEQ multiplex PCR; TCRdb's copy has only in-frame clones and leaves some out. The sample yields about 2.1 million clones, 93% seen once. The material sequenced was naive CD8+ T cells from PBMCs. J is TRBJ1-2 and V is TRBV5-1; 7 bases agree with TRBD1. This receptor was obtained from a man younger than 35 in good health. Some clones in this sample may be carry-over from other donors' samples. The CDR3 DNA reads TGCGCCAGCAGTTCCGGGACAGAGGTTAGCTATGGCTACACCTTC. Translation gives CASSSGTEVSYGYTF. The full variable domain, its missing parts supplied by reference TRBV5-1 and TRBJ1-2, is KAGVTQTPRYLIKTRGQQVTLSCSPISGHRSVSWYQQTPGQGLQFLFEYFSETQRNKGNFPGRFSGRQFSNSRSEMNVSTLELGDSALYLCASSSGTEVSYGYTFGSGTRLTVV.